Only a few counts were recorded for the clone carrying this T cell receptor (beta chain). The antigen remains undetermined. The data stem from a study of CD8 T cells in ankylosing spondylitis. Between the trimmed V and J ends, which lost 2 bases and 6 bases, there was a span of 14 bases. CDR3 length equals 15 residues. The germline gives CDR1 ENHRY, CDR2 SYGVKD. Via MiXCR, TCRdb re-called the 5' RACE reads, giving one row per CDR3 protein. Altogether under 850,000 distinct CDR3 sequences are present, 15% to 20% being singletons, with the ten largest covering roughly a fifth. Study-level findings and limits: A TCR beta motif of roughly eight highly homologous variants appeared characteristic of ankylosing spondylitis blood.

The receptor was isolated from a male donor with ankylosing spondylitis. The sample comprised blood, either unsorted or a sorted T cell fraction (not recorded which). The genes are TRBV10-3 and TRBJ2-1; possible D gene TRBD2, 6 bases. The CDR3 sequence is CAISELTSRRNEQFF. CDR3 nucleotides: TGTGCCATCAGTGAGCTGACTAGTCGGCGCAATGAGCAGTTCTTC.